This T cell receptor beta chain was found in a study of blood T cell repertoires in COVID-19. The method was immunoSEQ multiplex PCR; TCRdb's version includes in-frame clones alone and lacks a portion of them. The sample holds under 200,000 clones, roughly 83% seen once. Trimming removed 0 bases from V and 7 bases from J; junction bases left unmatched: 5. This CDR3 comprises 17 residues. CDR1 and CDR2 (germline): MNHNS, SASEGT. All enrollees were roughly 18 to 100 years old and from about 25 US areas. Sequencing was carried out using PBMCs or T cells enriched from blood (not recorded which). The TCR originated in an older woman who had recovered from COVID-19. The chain combines TRBV6-1 with TRBJ2-1; 14 positions agree with TRBD2. The CDR3 here is CASSEARGLAGGNEQFF. DNA of the CDR3: TGTGCCAGCAGTGAAGCGAGAGGACTAGCGGGAGGTAATGAGCAGTTCTTC.